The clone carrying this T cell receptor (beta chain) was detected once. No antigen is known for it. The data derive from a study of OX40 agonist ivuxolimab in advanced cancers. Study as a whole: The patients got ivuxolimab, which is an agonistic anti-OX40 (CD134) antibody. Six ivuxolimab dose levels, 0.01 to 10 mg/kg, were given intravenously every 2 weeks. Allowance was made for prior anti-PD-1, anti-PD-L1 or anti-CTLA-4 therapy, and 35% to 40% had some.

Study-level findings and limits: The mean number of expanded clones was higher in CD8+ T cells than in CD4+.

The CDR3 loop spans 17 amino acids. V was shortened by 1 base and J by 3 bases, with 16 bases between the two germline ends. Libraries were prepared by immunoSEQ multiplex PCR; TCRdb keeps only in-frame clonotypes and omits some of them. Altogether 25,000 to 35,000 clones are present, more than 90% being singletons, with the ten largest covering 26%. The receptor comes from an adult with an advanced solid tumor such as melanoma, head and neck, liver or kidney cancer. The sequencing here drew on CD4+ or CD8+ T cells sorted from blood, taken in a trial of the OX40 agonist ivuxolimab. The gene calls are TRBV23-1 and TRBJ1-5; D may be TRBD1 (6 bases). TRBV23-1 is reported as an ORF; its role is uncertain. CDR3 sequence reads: CASSQLTGTNNNQPQHF. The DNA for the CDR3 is TGCGCCAGCAGTCAATTAACCGGGACAAATAACAATCAGCCCCAGCATTTT.